These 20 T cell receptor beta chains originate from one sample sequenced in a study of CD8+ T cells in alopecia areata. As the sequencing template, cDNA was produced by extracting RNA and reverse transcribing it. Generated by immunoSEQ multiplex PCR, the TCRdb table keeps only in-frame clones and is missing some. The sample includes some 130,000 clones, 49% of them seen just once. Here the sequenced sample was CD8+ T cells sorted from blood, taken at week 0. The receptor source for this set is a human donor with alopecia areata.

This clone was observed at least ten times. The V call is TRBV4-2, the J call TRBJ2-5; 11 bases are a match to TRBD2. Germline CDR1 and CDR2: LGHNA and YNFKEQ. V lost 4 bases to trimming and J lost 2 bases; unmatched junction nucleotides: 3. The CDR3 length is 15 residues. As DNA, the CDR3 is TGTGCCAGCAGCCCACTAGCGGGGGATCAAGAGACCCAGTACTTC. Protein: CASSPLAGDQETQYF.

V gene TRBV25-1 combines with J gene TRBJ1-4; tentative D call: TRBD1 (5 bases). This CDR3 comprises 15 residues. Trimming shortened V by 5 bases and J by 13 bases, and 23 bases separated the two germline ends. Germline CDR1 is MGHDK and CDR2 is SYGVNS. The CDR3 loop reads CASSNSERGSSVLFF. The DNA of the CDR3 is TGTGCCAGCAGTAATTCTGAGAGGGGTTCTTCGGTACTGTTTTTT.

This clone was counted between two and nine times. The chain is built from TRBV11-2 and TRBJ2-7, with D perhaps matching TRBD2 (5 bases). This CDR3 has 15 residues. V was trimmed by 4 bases and J by 2 bases, leaving 15 bases between them. The germline V gene has CDR1 SGHAT and CDR2 FQNNGV. CDR3 in amino acids: CASSSDLYGAYEQYF. As DNA, the CDR3 is TGTGCCAGCAGCTCGGACTTATACGGGGCCTACGAGCAGTACTTC.

V gene TRBV29-1 combines with J gene TRBJ2-1, with D maybe TRBD1 (6 bases). The germline CDR1 and CDR2 sequences are SQVTM and ANQGSEA. CDR3 length: 17 residues. The V end lost 1 base, the J end lost 0 bases, and 16 bases lay between the germline ends. The CDR3 DNA sequence: TGCAGCGTTGAAGGACTATTGGGCAGGGGCTCCTACAATGAGCAGTTCTTC. Its translation is CSVEGLLGRGSYNEQFF.

This clone has only a few counts. The J gene is TRBJ2-2, the V gene TRBV4-1; 7 nucleotides line up with TRBD1. The CDR3 loop spans 13 amino acids. After removal of 6 bases from V and 5 bases from J, the junction contained 3 bases not matched to a gene. Germline CDR1 MGHRA, CDR2 YSYEKL. The CDR3 bases are TGCGCCAGCAGGCAACAGGGGACCGGGGAGCTGTTTTTT. Its protein is CASRQQGTGELFF.

This chain uses TRBV19 with TRBJ1-2; D unresolved. The CDR3 has 14 residues. Germline CDR1 LNHDA, CDR2 SQIVND (reference sequence). V was shortened by 6 bases and J by 3 bases, with 14 bases between the two germline ends. In nucleotides, the CDR3 is TGTGCCAGTAGCCTCTCCGGTCGCGACTATGGCTACACCTTC. This codes for CASSLSGRDYGYTF.

V and J are TRBV6-5 and TRBJ1-4; D remains unclear. Germline V gives CDR1 MNHEY, CDR2 SVGAGI. The CDR3 covers 15 residues. V lost 0 bases and J lost 2, with 7 bases in between. The CDR3 sequence is CASSYSRETNEKLFF. CDR3 DNA sequence: TGTGCCAGCAGTTACTCGAGGGAGACTAATGAAAAACTGTTTTTT.

The chain links TRBV7-9 to TRBJ2-7; TRBD1 matches 8 bases. CDR1 and CDR2 from the germline V gene are SEHNR and FQNEAQ (reference sequence). V gave up 3 bases and J gave up 2 bases; unmatched junction bases: 6. The CDR3 extends over 15 amino acids. CDR3 bases: TGTGCCAGCAGCTTCGGGACAGGCCAGACCTACGAGCAGTACTTC. It yields the protein CASSFGTGQTYEQYF.

This rearrangement joins TRBV5-1 to TRBJ2-1; D is unresolved. The CDR3 runs to 14 residues. The germline V gene has CDR1 SGHRS and CDR2 YFSETQ. V was shortened by 0 bases and J by 6 bases, with 10 bases between the two germline ends. CDR3 sequence reads: CASSLASALNEQFF. The CDR3 bases are TGCGCCAGCAGCTTGGCCTCGGCACTCAATGAGCAGTTCTTC.

This clone was counted a single time. The rearrangement links TRBV6-5 to TRBJ2-7; a weak D match, TRBD2 (5 bases). Trimming shortened V by 4 bases and J by 3 bases, and 16 bases separated the two germline ends. This CDR3 has 15 residues. Germline V gene lookup returns CDR1 MNHEY and CDR2 SVGAGI. The CDR3 DNA is TGTGCCAGCAGTTCCCAAACGGGGTCCTTCTACGAGCAGTACTTC. It yields the protein CASSSQTGSFYEQYF.

This clone has a handful of counts. The CDR3 nucleotides read TGTGCCAGCTCCTTCGGAAGGAATGAGCAGTTCTTC. As protein: CASSFGRNEQFF. The gene calls are TRBV6-5 and TRBJ2-1; D gene uncertain. The CDR3 totals 12 residues. Germline V gene lookup returns CDR1 MNHEY and CDR2 SVGAGI. Trimming left V 8 bases short and J 7 bases short, with 12 bases between.

The chain has TRBV19 and TRBJ1-6; possible D gene TRBD1, 6 bases. CDR3 length equals 13 residues. Trimming cost V 5 bases and J 8 bases, with 10 bases left between them. CDR1 is LNHDA, CDR2 SQIVND, per germline (reference sequence). The CDR3 reads CASSARGDSPLHF. CDR3 sequence (DNA): TGTGCCAGTAGTGCCAGGGGTGATTCACCCCTCCACTTT. Full variable domain (remainder filled in from reference TRBV19 and TRBJ1-6): DGGITQSPKYLFRKEGQNVTLSCEQNLNHDAMYWYRQDPGQGLRLIYYSQIVNDFQKGDIAEGYSVSREKKESFPLTVTSAQKNPTAFYLCASSARGDSPLHFGNGTRLTVT.

This chain joins TRBV5-1 and TRBJ2-3; 7 bases agree with TRBD2. The V gene's germline CDR1 is SGHRS and CDR2 YFSETQ. J was trimmed by 6 bases and V by 1 base; bases with no gene match: 8. The CDR3 is 15 residues long. The CDR3 DNA follows: TGCGCCAGCAGCTTGACTAGCGCGGGCGAGGATACGCAGTATTTT. As protein: CASSLTSAGEDTQYF.

The gene calls are TRBV5-4 and TRBJ1-2; D ambiguous. This CDR3 is built from 14 residues. Trimming left V 5 bases short and J 12 bases short, with 23 bases between. CDR1 is SGHNT, CDR2 YYREEE, per germline (reference sequence). The CDR3 reads CASSLPSDVAKNTF. In DNA form, the CDR3 reads TGTGCCAGCAGTCTGCCCTCCGACGTGGCGAAGAACACCTTC.

The chain carries TRBV5-6 and TRBJ2-3; 7 bases are a match to TRBD1. This CDR3 is built from 14 residues. Per the germline V gene, CDR1 is SGHDT and CDR2 is YYEEEE. With 1 base clipped from V and 6 bases from J, the junction kept 5 bases outside the gene matches. The CDR3 region has the DNA TGTGCCAGCAGCTTGCAGGGGGAGAGTGATACGCAGTATTTT. Protein: CASSLQGESDTQYF.

This rearrangement joins TRBV7-9 to TRBJ2-3; D ambiguous. Germline CDR1 and CDR2: SEHNR and FQNEAQ (reference sequence). V was shortened by 5 bases and J by 2 bases, with 11 bases between the two germline ends. The CDR3 runs 14 residues. The CDR3 region has the DNA TGTGCCAGCAGCCCTTCACACACCACAGATACGCAGTATTTT. Its translation is CASSPSHTTDTQYF.

The genes are TRBV29-1 and TRBJ2-1; the D is unclear. CDR1 and CDR2 from the germline V gene are SQVTM and ANQGSEA. V dropped 7 bases and J dropped 2 bases, with 6 bases sitting between them. The CDR3 consists of 11 residues. The CDR3 bases are TGCAGCGACCAAGCCTACAATGAGCAGTTCTTC. Its protein is CSDQAYNEQFF.

This chain uses TRBV15 with TRBJ2-2; D possibly corresponds to TRBD2 (6 bases). Germline loops: CDR1 LNHNV, CDR2 YYDKDF (reference sequence). Trimming took 6 bases from V and 3 from J, leaving 11 bases between them. This CDR3 is built from 14 residues. Here the CDR3 reads CATREGPDTGELFF. As DNA, the CDR3 is TGTGCCACCAGGGAGGGTCCGGACACCGGGGAGCTGTTTTTT.

The table lists this clone with a few counts. This rearrangement joins TRBV27 to TRBJ2-7; 8 bases are a match to TRBD2. This CDR3 is built from 12 residues. J lost 6 bases, V lost 6 bases, and 4 bases had no gene match. Germline lookup yields CDR1 MNHEY and CDR2 SMNVEV (reference sequence). DNA of the CDR3: TGTGCCAGCAGCCCGGGGGGGCTCGAGCAGTACTTC. Translating it yields CASSPGGLEQYF.

The chain combines TRBV7-9 with TRBJ2-7; D may be TRBD1 (6 bases). This CDR3 spans 14 amino acids. V was trimmed by 3 bases and J by 2 bases, leaving 11 bases between them. In germline, CDR1 is SEHNR, CDR2 FQNEAQ (reference sequence). This CDR3 reads CASSLTGYPYEQYF. The CDR3 region has the DNA TGTGCCAGCAGCTTGACAGGATACCCCTACGAGCAGTACTTC.